Listed below are T cell receptor beta chains from one sample, sequenced in a study of T-cell memory formation after mild COVID-19. TCRdb used MiXCR to reprocess the 5' RACE reads, holding one entry per CDR3 protein. The table has about 470,000 distinct CDR3 sequences, around 27% seen once. Sequencing was done on a sample of PBMCs or a T cell subset sorted from them (not recorded which). These receptors all stem from an adult woman who had mild COVID-19 (a few samples of this study predate the infection). Cell type and time point are not known. The conserved cysteine and the conserved F or W are not part of the CDR3 here.

TRBV30	TRBJ2-7	AWSSGAYEQY
TRBV29-1	TRBJ2-3	SAFAGTSGGTDTQY
TRBV4-1	TRBJ2-5	ASSQDASGGAVQETQY
TRBV12-3/TRBV12-4	TRBJ1-1	ASSLRQTMNTEAF
TRBV7-8	TRBJ2-1	ASSLVGGMLVDEQF
TRBV29-1	TRBJ2-5	SVEGQVETQY
TRBV7-6	TRBJ2-2	ASSFPRGEQGTGELF
TRBV6-2/TRBV6-3	TRBJ2-1	ATVGNREGSSYNEQF
TRBV20-1	TRBJ2-1	SAPGTSGGAGYEQF
TRBV27	TRBJ2-7	ASSPNHFGQGIVYEQY
TRBV19	TRBJ2-7	ASSIWGREQY
TRBV3-1	TRBJ2-3	ASSRTSGESTDTQY
TRBV7-8	TRBJ2-3	ASRLISGISTDTQY
TRBV10-3	TRBJ2-3	AISDLQGTDTQY
TRBV6-5	TRBJ1-3	ASSPDGNTIY
TRBV20-1	TRBJ1-5	SARARTVGQQPQH
TRBV6-6	TRBJ2-7	ASSYSGVRQGTTYEQY
TRBV24-1	TRBJ2-1	ATSDQGQGYEQF
TRBV5-1	TRBJ2-1	ASSLVGMASGGAGNEQF
TRBV5-6	TRBJ2-7	ASSLINYEQY
TRBV5-1	TRBJ1-2	ASGQGNYGYT
TRBV11-2	TRBJ2-1	ASSLEVVPYNEQF
TRBV29-1	TRBJ2-4	SVGTGTGIQY
TRBV28	TRBJ2-7	ASSLSTIAGGGIHEQY
TRBV7-3	TRBJ2-1	ASSLMGGVVNEQF
TRBV10-3	TRBJ2-2	AISDPGTTNTGELF
TRBV9	TRBJ2-1	ASSGPERGSNEQF
TRBV6-1	TRBJ1-5	ASTLEMTAYQPQH
TRBV6-2/TRBV6-3	TRBJ2-3	ASSRQGAQSDTQY
TRBV7-9	TRBJ1-1	ASSPSVPNTEAF
TRBV20-1	TRBJ1-1	SARYGVLNTEAF
TRBV20-1	TRBJ1-1	SARPGAEGTEAF
TRBV5-4	TRBJ1-2	ASSSFAYGYT
TRBV7-9	TRBJ2-1	ASSPDVAGVYEQF
TRBV12-3/TRBV12-4	TRBJ2-3	ASGGLAGGTDTQY
TRBV20-1	TRBJ1-1	SEGHMNTEAF
TRBV3-1	TRBJ2-1	ASSQVGGQF
TRBV10-3	TRBJ2-3	AISSSGGTDTQY
TRBV20-1	TRBJ2-3	SARGQGVGTDGTDTQY
TRBV7-8	TRBJ2-7	ASSLTSGAAYEQY
TRBV5-6	TRBJ2-7	ASSPVSSYEQY
TRBV13	TRBJ2-5	ASSLKGLGLQETQY
TRBV2	TRBJ1-4	ASRETGPLEKLF
TRBV20-1	TRBJ1-5	SARQGDQPQH
TRBV20-1	TRBJ2-7	SANRGKTYEQY
TRBV24-1	TRBJ2-5	ATSEPPQETQY
TRBV11-2	TRBJ2-1	ASSFGLATYEQF
TRBV4-1	TRBJ2-7	ASSQGSAGGLLYEQY
TRBV20-1	TRBJ2-5	SARDSSQGAGGTQY
TRBV15	TRBJ2-1	ATSGPAGGRNEQF
TRBV24-1	TRBJ2-7	ATSAATGRYEQY